These 21 T cell receptor beta chains were all obtained from the same sample, sequenced in a study of blood T cell repertoires in COVID-19. TCRdb's copy holds only in-frame clones and misses some; the assay was immunoSEQ multiplex PCR. The sample lists 300,000 to 350,000 clones; just under 90% were seen once. The sample was PBMCs or T cells enriched from blood (not recorded which). These receptors originate from a woman in her thirties who had recovered from COVID-19.

This clone came up once. The chain links TRBV6-5 to TRBJ2-5, with 9 positions matching TRBD1. The germline V gene encodes CDR1 MNHEY and CDR2 SVGAGI. The CDR3 has 15 amino acids. J lost 5 bases, V lost 6 bases, and 10 bases had no gene match. CDR3 DNA: TGTGCCAGCAGCACTCCGGGACAGGGCTGCGAGACCCAGTACTTC. This sequence encodes CASSTPGQGCETQYF.

The genes are TRBV5-1 and TRBJ1-3; D not resolved. This CDR3 is built from 13 residues. CDR1 is SGHRS and CDR2 is YFSETQ in the germline V gene. V was cut by 4 bases and J by 0 bases, with 5 bases left in between. CDR3 in DNA: TGCGCCAGCAGCCCCAACTCTGGAAACACCATATATTTT. It specifies CASSPNSGNTIYF.

This clone has just a few counts. The chain joins TRBV5-4 to TRBJ2-3; D remains unclear. Per germline, CDR1 SGHNT and CDR2 YYREEE (reference sequence). V was pared by 1 base and J by 0 bases, with 6 bases between. CDR3 length: 14 residues. As DNA, the CDR3 is TGTGCCAGCAGCTTGACTCCTAGCACAGATACGCAGTATTTT. Translating it yields CASSLTPSTDTQYF.

This rearrangement joins TRBV18 to TRBJ2-7; TRBD2 matches 8 bases. Germline V CDR1 and CDR2: KGHSH, LQKENI. Trimming at V came to 2 bases and at J to 0 bases, leaving 3 bases not matched to a gene. The CDR3 runs to 15 residues. The CDR3 spells CASSPYLAGSYEQYF. CDR3 sequence (DNA): TGTGCCAGCTCACCATATCTAGCGGGCTCCTACGAGCAGTACTTC.

The table lists this clone with a count of one. The chain links TRBV4-1 to TRBJ1-1, with D maybe TRBD1 (5 bases). V dropped 4 bases and J dropped 0 bases, with 15 bases sitting between them. This CDR3 is 16 amino acids long. CDR1 is MGHRA, CDR2 YSYEKL, per germline. The CDR3 loop reads CASSPPPGLLNTEAFF. The DNA for the CDR3 is TGCGCCAGCAGCCCCCCCCCGGGACTCTTGAACACTGAAGCTTTCTTT.

The V call is TRBV11-2, the J call TRBJ2-5; 7 bases are a match to TRBD1. The CDR3 runs to 14 residues. The germline V gene has CDR1 SGHAT and CDR2 FQNNGV. The J segment lost 5 bases and the V segment lost 4 bases, leaving 7 bases of the junction unmatched. The CDR3 here is CASSYQTGRETQYF. The CDR3 DNA sequence: TGTGCCAGCAGCTACCAGACAGGGCGGGAGACCCAGTACTTC. Full variable domain (outside the CDR3, taken from reference TRBV11-2 and TRBJ2-5): EAGVAQSPRYKIIEKRQSVAFWCNPISGHATLYWYQQILGQGPKLLIQFQNNGVVDDSQLPKDRFSAERLKGVDSTLKIQPAKLEDSAVYLCASSYQTGRETQYFGPGTRLLVL.

The chain recombines TRBV29-1 with TRBJ2-3, with D unclear. The ends were cut back, 0 bases at V and 4 bases at J, with 17 bases in the middle. The germline V gene has CDR1 SQVTM and CDR2 ANQGSEA. This CDR3 is built from 16 residues. For the CDR3, the DNA is TGCAGCGTTGAAGATCGGGTCCTACCCTCCTCAGATACGCAGTATTTT. It translates to CSVEDRVLPSSDTQYF.

This chain uses TRBV18 with TRBJ1-1; possibly TRBD1 for D (6 bases). The V end lost 0 bases, the J end lost 4 bases, and 12 bases lay between the germline ends. The CDR3 extends over 15 amino acids. In germline, CDR1 is KGHSH, CDR2 LQKENI. The CDR3 nucleotides read TGTGCCAGCTCACCACCACAGGGTCGAACCACTGAAGCTTTCTTT. This translates into CASSPPQGRTTEAFF.

The V call is TRBV15, the J call TRBJ2-2, with a weak D call TRBD2 (5 bases). Trimming stripped 6 bases from V and 5 bases from J, with 16 bases between. CDR3 length: 15 amino acids. Germline CDR1 is LNHNV and CDR2 is YYDKDF (reference sequence). The CDR3 sequence is CATRPKSRGTGELFF. The CDR3, as DNA: TGTGCCACCAGACCCAAATCCAGAGGGACCGGGGAGCTGTTTTTT.

A single count supports this clone. The J gene is TRBJ2-3, the V gene TRBV5-8; 9 bases fit TRBD1. In germline, CDR1 is SGHTS, CDR2 YDEGEE. This CDR3 is 15 amino acids long. The trim removed 5 bases at V and 5 bases at J, leaving 9 bases unmatched. The CDR3 DNA follows: TGTGCCAGCAGTTTTTACAGGGGGCAGCAAGATACGCAGTATTTT. Translating it yields CASSFYRGQQDTQYF. The entire variable domain, with the rest obtained from reference TRBV5-8 and TRBJ2-3, is as follows: EAGVTQSPTHLIKTRGQQATLRCSPISGHTSVYWYQQALGLGLQFLLWYDEGEERNRGNFPPRFSGRQFPNYSSELNVNALELEDSALYLCASSFYRGQQDTQYFGPGTRLTVL.

This clone was recorded a few times. The rearrangement uses TRBV7-3 and TRBJ1-6, with D unresolved. V was clipped by 5 bases and J by 10 bases, with 12 bases between them. Germline values: CDR1 SGHTA, CDR2 FQGTGA. The length of the CDR3 is 13 residues. The CDR3 loop is CASSRGEGSPLHF. DNA for the CDR3: TGTGCCAGCAGCCGCGGGGAGGGATCACCCCTCCACTTT.

The chain employs TRBV7-9 and TRBJ2-5; possible D gene TRBD2, 5 bases. The CDR3 spans 15 residues. V was cut by 5 bases and J by 5 bases, with 18 bases left in between. Germline CDR1 and CDR2: SEHNR and FQNEAQ (reference sequence). The CDR3 coding sequence is TGTGCCAGCAGCCCAACGACCACCCGAGGGGAGACCCAGTACTTC. This codes for CASSPTTTRGETQYF.

The J gene is TRBJ1-2, the V gene TRBV19; 9 nucleotides line up with TRBD1. CDR3 length: 17 residues. CDR1 is LNHDA and CDR2 is SQIVND in the germline V gene (reference sequence). With V trimmed by 5 bases and J by 7 bases, 17 bases remained unmatched. The CDR3 sequence: CASSLVNPGTGIGGYTF. The CDR3, as DNA: TGTGCCAGTAGTCTGGTGAATCCCGGGACAGGGATTGGTGGCTACACCTTC.

The chain has TRBV29-1 and TRBJ1-5; D might be TRBD1 (5 bases). Germline V gene lookup returns CDR1 SQVTM and CDR2 ANQGSEA. Trimming cost V 6 bases and J 4 bases, with 13 bases left between them. The CDR3 spans 13 residues. The CDR3 nucleotides read TGCAGCGTAGGGACTCTAGAAAATCAGCCCCAGCATTTT. Protein: CSVGTLENQPQHF.

The chain employs TRBV7-2 and TRBJ2-3; TRBD2 matches at 10 bases. The CDR3 is 17 residues long. V lost 5 bases and J lost 0; bases outside the gene matches: 8. In germline, CDR1 is SGHTA, CDR2 FQGNSA. CDR3 sequence: CASSPRGTSVSTDTQYF. The CDR3 DNA sequence: TGTGCCAGCAGCCCCCGGGGGACTAGCGTAAGCACAGATACGCAGTATTTT.

This chain connects TRBV5-1 to TRBJ2-5; 10 bases map to TRBD2. This CDR3 contains 15 residues. Per the germline V gene, CDR1 is SGHRS and CDR2 is YFSETQ. With 4 bases clipped from V and 1 base from J, the junction kept 4 bases outside the gene matches. The chain's CDR3 is CASSPGTSAQETQYF. The CDR3 DNA reads as TGCGCCAGCAGCCCCGGGACTAGCGCCCAAGAGACCCAGTACTTC.

This clone was counted a single time. The chain is built from TRBV5-1 and TRBJ2-7; 7 bases fit TRBD2. The CDR3 has 16 amino acids. Germline CDR1 and CDR2: SGHRS and YFSETQ. After removal of 0 bases from V and 0 bases from J, the junction contained 6 bases not matched to a gene. The CDR3 protein is CASSLGLARVSYEQYF. The CDR3 DNA follows: TGCGCCAGCAGCTTGGGACTAGCTCGTGTCTCCTACGAGCAGTACTTC.

The chain carries TRBV4-2 and TRBJ2-7; tentatively, D is TRBD1 (5 bases). Trimming took 0 bases from V and 2 from J, leaving 14 bases between them. Germline V gene lookup returns CDR1 LGHNA and CDR2 YNFKEQ. This CDR3 has 16 amino acids. The CDR3 loop reads CASSQDLLIGAYEQYF. The CDR3, as DNA: TGTGCCAGCAGCCAAGATTTACTCATAGGGGCCTACGAGCAGTACTTC.

The chain is built from TRBV5-4 and TRBJ2-5; 11 positions agree with TRBD2. Germline lookup yields CDR1 SGHNT and CDR2 YYREEE (reference sequence). The CDR3 length is 16 residues. With V trimmed by 2 bases and J by 2 bases, 5 bases remained unmatched. The CDR3 spells CASSFAGLAVQETQYF. The CDR3 nucleotides read TGTGCCAGCAGCTTTGCGGGACTAGCGGTTCAAGAGACCCAGTACTTC. The full variable domain, in which reference TRBV5-4 and TRBJ2-5 provide the parts outside the CDR3, is ETGVTQSPTHLIKTRGQQVTLRCSSQSGHNTVSWYQQALGQGPQFIFQYYREEENGRGNFPPRFSGLQFPNYSSELNVNALELDDSALYLCASSFAGLAVQETQYFGPGTRLLVL.

The chain recombines TRBV5-1 with TRBJ2-7; 9 nucleotides align to TRBD1. V shed 5 bases, J shed 3 bases, and the junction held 6 bases outside the gene matches. The CDR3 has 14 amino acids. Germline V CDR1 and CDR2: SGHRS, YFSETQ. The CDR3 nucleotides read TGCGCCAGCAGGGAGGGACAGGGAATCTACGAGCAGTACTTC. Its translation: CASREGQGIYEQYF.

In its sample, this clone was seen once. The V and J genes are TRBV5-1 and TRBJ2-7, with TRBD1 matching 8 bases. This CDR3 contains 18 residues. The ends lost 3 bases at V and 5 bases at J; junction bases unmatched: 19. Germline assignment: CDR1 SGHRS and CDR2 YFSETQ. This CDR3 is CASSSYPTRLDRGDEQYF. The CDR3 DNA is TGCGCCAGCAGCTCTTACCCCACCCGACTAGACAGGGGCGACGAGCAGTACTTC.